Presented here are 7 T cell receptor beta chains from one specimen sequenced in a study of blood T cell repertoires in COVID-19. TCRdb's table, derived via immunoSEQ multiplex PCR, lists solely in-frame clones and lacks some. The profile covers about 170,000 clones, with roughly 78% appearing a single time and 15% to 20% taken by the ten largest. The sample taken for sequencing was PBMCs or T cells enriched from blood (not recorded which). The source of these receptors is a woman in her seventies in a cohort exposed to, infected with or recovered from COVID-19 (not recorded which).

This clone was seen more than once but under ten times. CDR3 protein: CASSFFPIRGHYEQYF. DNA of the CDR3: TGTGCCAGCAGCTTCTTTCCGATCAGGGGGCACTACGAGCAGTACTTC. This chain joins TRBV7-2 and TRBJ2-7, with TRBD1 matching over 8 bases. This CDR3 is 16 amino acids long. With 3 bases clipped from V and 3 bases from J, the junction kept 10 bases outside the gene matches. Germline V lookup: CDR1 SGHTA, CDR2 FQGNSA.

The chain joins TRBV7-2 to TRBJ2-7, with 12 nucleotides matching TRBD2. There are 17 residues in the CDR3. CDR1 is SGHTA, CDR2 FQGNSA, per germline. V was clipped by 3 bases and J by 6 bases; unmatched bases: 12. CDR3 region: CASSLAGPGLAGPEQYF. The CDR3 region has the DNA TGTGCCAGCAGCTTGGCTGGACCGGGACTAGCGGGCCCCGAGCAGTACTTC.

The DNA for the CDR3 is TGCGCCAGCAGCCAACCCACAGGGGTGGAAAATGAGCAGTTCTTC. This encodes CASSQPTGVENEQFF. The chain has TRBV4-1 and TRBJ2-1; 7 bases map to TRBD1. The V and J ends lost 2 bases and 7 bases, in that order; junction bases with no gene match: 8. Germline values: CDR1 MGHRA, CDR2 YSYEKL. The CDR3 spans 15 residues.

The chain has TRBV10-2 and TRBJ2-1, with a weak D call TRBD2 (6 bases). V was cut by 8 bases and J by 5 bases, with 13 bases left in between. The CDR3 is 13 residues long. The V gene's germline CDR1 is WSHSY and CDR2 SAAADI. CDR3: CASLKRANNEQFF. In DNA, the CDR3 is TGCGCCAGCCTAAAGCGGGCCAACAATGAGCAGTTCTTC.

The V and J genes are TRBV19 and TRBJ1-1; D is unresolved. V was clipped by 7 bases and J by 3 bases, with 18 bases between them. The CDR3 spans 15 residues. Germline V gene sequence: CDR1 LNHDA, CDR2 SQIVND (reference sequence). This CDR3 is CASTVSPLAHTEAFF. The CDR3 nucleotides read TGTGCCAGTACCGTATCCCCCCTTGCGCACACTGAAGCTTTCTTT.

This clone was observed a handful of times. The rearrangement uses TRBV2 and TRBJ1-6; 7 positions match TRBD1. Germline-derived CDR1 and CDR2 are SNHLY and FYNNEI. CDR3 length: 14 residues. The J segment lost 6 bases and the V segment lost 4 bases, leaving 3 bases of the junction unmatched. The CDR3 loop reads CASSVQGINSPLHF. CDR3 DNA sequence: TGTGCCAGCAGTGTACAGGGGATTAATTCACCCCTCCACTTT. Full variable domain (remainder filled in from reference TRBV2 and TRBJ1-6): EPEVTQTPSHQVTQMGQEVILRCVPISNHLYFYWYRQILGQKVEFLVSFYNNEISEKSEIFDDQFSVERPDGSNFTLKIRSTKLEDSAMYFCASSVQGINSPLHFGNGTRLTVT.

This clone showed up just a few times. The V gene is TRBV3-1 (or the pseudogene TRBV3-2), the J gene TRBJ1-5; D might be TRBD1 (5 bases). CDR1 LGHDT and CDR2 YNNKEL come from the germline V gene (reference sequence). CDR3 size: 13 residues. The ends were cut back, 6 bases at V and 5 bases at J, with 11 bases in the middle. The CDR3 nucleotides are TGTGCCAGCAGAGCAGGGATGGATCAGCCCCAGCATTTT. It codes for CASRAGMDQPQHF.